This is a list of T cell receptor beta chains from one sample in a study of T cell repertoires in urothelial bladder cancer. Sequencing used immunoSEQ multiplex PCR; TCRdb keeps in-frame clones, though not all of them. The sample has about 360 clones; 55% to 80% are singletons. The source material was tumor-infiltrating cells from bladder cancer. All receptors come from a human donor with urothelial carcinoma. Both conserved end residues are part of each CDR3. D genes are given only for firm matches. A clone size is listed for some rows: how often the clone was seen (once, few, many), or a class if it is expanded.

V	J	size	D	DNA	CDR3
TRBV5-1	TRBJ1-3	few	TRBD1	TGCGCCAGCAGGAGGGGGCCGGGAAACACCATATATTTT	CASRRGPGNTIYF
TRBV4-3	TRBJ1-2	few	NA	TGCGCCAGCAGCCAATCCGACGCGGGTGGCTACACCTTC	CASSQSDAGGYTF
TRBV19	TRBJ1-1	NA	NA	TGTGCCAGTAGGGCAGCAAACACTGAAGCTTTCTTT	CASRAANTEAFF
TRBV19	TRBJ2-7	NA	TRBD1	TGTGCCAGTAGTATTGGGACAGGGTTCCACGAGCAGTACTTC	CASSIGTGFHEQYF
TRBV30	TRBJ2-3	once	TRBD2	TGTGCCTTTCGACTAGCGGGGATAAATACGCAGTATTTT	CAFRLAGINTQYF
TRBV27	TRBJ1-2	few	NA	TGTGCCAGCAGTTCAAATAACAGGGATGGCTACACCTTC	CASSSNNRDGYTF
TRBV11-2	TRBJ2-7	NA	NA	TGTGCCAGCAGCTTTCAGGGAGAGTACTACGAGCAGTACTTC	CASSFQGEYYEQYF
TRBV20-1	TRBJ1-1	hyperexpanded	NA	TGCAGTGCGGGGGCTTACACTGAAGCTTTCTTT	CSAGAYTEAFF
TRBV5-6	TRBJ2-5	NA	TRBD1	TGTGCCAGCAGACAATTACAGGGGTTTCAGACCCAGTACTTC	CASRQLQGFQTQYF
TRBV2	TRBJ1-1	NA	NA	TGTGCCAGCAGTGATTTGGGAAGAACTGAAGCTTTCTTT	CASSDLGRTEAFF
TRBV29-1	TRBJ2-3	NA	TRBD1	TGCAGCGTTGGTGAGGGACAGGGCACAGGGGATACGCAGTATTTT	CSVGEGQGTGDTQYF
TRBV2	TRBJ2-1	NA	NA	TGTGCCAGCAGTGAAGTCACCAGTGTAAATGAGCAGTTCTTC	CASSEVTSVNEQFF
TRBV6-5	TRBJ2-1	NA	NA	TGTGCCAGCAGTTACGCCGGGAGCTCCTACAATGAGCAGTTCTTC	CASSYAGSSYNEQFF
TRBV7-9	TRBJ1-1	few	NA	TGTGCCAGCAGCCTAATGGGGGCGATGAACACTGAAGCTTTCTTT	CASSLMGAMNTEAFF
TRBV14	TRBJ2-1	NA	NA	TGTGCCAGCAGACCCTGGGGTGGGAACAATGAGCAGTTCTTC	CASRPWGGNNEQFF
TRBV7-2	TRBJ1-2	NA	NA	TGTGCCAGCAGCTTAGGGGGAGCAGGGGGCTACACCTTC	CASSLGGAGGYTF
TRBV19	TRBJ1-2	NA	NA	TGTGCCAGTAGTATAGATTCTTGGACAGATTCTAACTATGGCTACACCTTC	CASSIDSWTDSNYGYTF
TRBV28	TRBJ1-5	NA	NA	TGTGCCAGCAGTCCCGGCGTTAGCAATCAGCCCCAGCATTTT	CASSPGVSNQPQHF
TRBV10-1	TRBJ1-1	few	NA	TGCGCCAGCAGTCACGGGGTTGACACTGAAGCTTTCTTT	CASSHGVDTEAFF
TRBV6-1	TRBJ2-1	NA	NA	TGTGCCAGCAGTGAGTCTGACCTGGGCAAGTTCTTC	CASSESDLGKFF
TRBV5-6	TRBJ2-5	NA	TRBD2	TGTGCCAGCAGCATAGGACTAGCAGGAGAGACCCAGTACTTC	CASSIGLAGETQYF
TRBV9	TRBJ2-1	NA	NA	TGTGCCAGCAGCGTAGGCCGGGCTCACAATGAGCAGTTCTTC	CASSVGRAHNEQFF
TRBV14	TRBJ2-5	few	NA	TGTGCCAGCAGCGGCGGAAACTGGGCCCAGTACTTC	CASSGGNWAQYF
TRBV7-2	TRBJ2-3	NA	NA	TGTGCCAGCAGCTTAGGGGCAGATACGCAGTATTTT	CASSLGADTQYF
TRBV5-5	TRBJ2-5	NA	TRBD1	TGTGCCAGCAGCTTGTTCGGGACAGGACAAGAGACCCAGTACTTC	CASSLFGTGQETQYF
TRBV28	TRBJ2-1	NA	NA	TGTGCCAGCAGCGAACAGGGAGATTACAATGAGCAGTTCTTC	CASSEQGDYNEQFF
TRBV6-5	TRBJ1-1	NA	NA	TGTGCCAGCAGTGCCCTCGGGGGAAGAGCTTTCTTT	CASSALGGRAFF
TRBV14	TRBJ2-3	NA	TRBD2	TGTGCCAGCAGCCAAGTCGGGGGGGGGTCAGATACGCAGTATTTT	CASSQVGGGSDTQYF
TRBV12-5	TRBJ1-5	few	NA	TGTGCTAGTGCCTCCCTTGGGGGCAGCAATCAGCCCCAGCATTTT	CASASLGGSNQPQHF
TRBV5-1	TRBJ2-1	NA	TRBD2	TGCGCCAGCAGCTGGGGGACTAGCGGGGCCTCCTACAATGAGCAGTTCTTC	CASSWGTSGASYNEQFF
TRBV2	TRBJ1-1	NA	NA	TGTGCCAGCATTAAAGGGGGGAACACTGAAGCTTTCTTT	CASIKGGNTEAFF
TRBV9	TRBJ1-3	NA	NA	TGTGCCAGCAGCGTAGGGGGAGGCTCCTCTGGAAACACCATATATTTT	CASSVGGGSSGNTIYF
TRBV10-2	TRBJ2-2	NA	NA	TGCGCCAGCAGCCCGGGCGTTGGGACCGGGGAGCTGTTTTTT	CASSPGVGTGELFF
TRBV4-3	TRBJ1-2	NA	NA	NA	CASSQLNRDFRGYTF
TRBV6-5	TRBJ2-1	NA	NA	TGTGCCAGCACAACGGCAGGGGAATACAATGAGCAGTTCTTC	CASTTAGEYNEQFF
TRBV7-6	TRBJ1-6	NA	NA	TGTGCCAGCAGATCCGGACCTAATTCACCCCTCCACTTT	CASRSGPNSPLHF
TRBV5-6	TRBJ1-1	NA	NA	TGTGCCAGCAGCTCGGACGCTTATATGACAAAGAACACTGAAGCTTTCTTT	CASSSDAYMTKNTEAFF
TRBV28	TRBJ1-1	NA	TRBD1	TGTGCCAGCAATATACAGGGGGCAGGGAACACTGAAGCTTTCTTT	CASNIQGAGNTEAFF
TRBV5-1	TRBJ1-2	NA	NA	TGCGCCAGCAGCTACCTCGGGCAGGGGCGTAACTATGGCTACACCTTC	CASSYLGQGRNYGYTF
TRBV14	TRBJ2-3	NA	TRBD1	TGTGCCAGCAGCATTACAGGGGGCGCATCAGATACGCAGTATTTT	CASSITGGASDTQYF
TRBV7-8	TRBJ1-4	NA	NA	TGTGCCAGCAGCCCCAAAACCGGGACCCGGGGCGGAAAACTGTTTTTT	CASSPKTGTRGGKLFF
TRBV19	TRBJ1-1	few	NA	TGTGCCAGTAGTCTAGGAGCGCTGAACACTGAAGCTTTCTTT	CASSLGALNTEAFF
TRBV6-5	TRBJ2-3	few	NA	TGTGCCAGCAGTTCCAGCACAGATACGCAGTATTTT	CASSSSTDTQYF
TRBV15	TRBJ1-2	NA	NA	TGTGCCACCAGCAGCCAAGGGGCGGATGGCTACACCTTC	CATSSQGADGYTF
TRBV4-3	TRBJ2-1	NA	TRBD2	TGCGCCAGCAGCCAAGAAGCAGGGAGGGTTGGGTACAATGAGCAGTTCTTC	CASSQEAGRVGYNEQFF
TRBV9	TRBJ1-3	NA	NA	TGTGCCAGCAGCGTAGACGAAGCAAACACCATATATTTT	CASSVDEANTIYF
TRBV2	TRBJ2-1	NA	TRBD2	TGTGCCAGCAGTGATACTAGCGGGGGGCGCAATGAGCAGTTCTTC	CASSDTSGGRNEQFF
TRBV18	TRBJ2-7	NA	NA	TGTGCCAGCTCACCACCGACGGCAGAGGCTTACGAGCAGTACTTC	CASSPPTAEAYEQYF
TRBV5-1	TRBJ2-3	NA	TRBD2	TGCGCCAGCAGCTCCGGGACTAGCGTTGATACGCAGTATTTT	CASSSGTSVDTQYF
TRBV2	TRBJ1-3	few	TRBD1	TGTGCCAGCATGGGACAGGGGGCCTCTGGAAACACCATATATTTT	CASMGQGASGNTIYF